This T cell receptor (beta chain) was documented in a study of blood T cells in healthy people across ages (dated by TCRdb to about 2015). In terms of the full investigation: In model experiments, template switching captured roughly one uniquely barcoded TCR beta cDNA molecule for every two T cells. The donors were split into four age groups: young (average about 15 years), middle-aged (around 37), aged (approximately 59) and long-lived (about 74). Using deep sequencing normalized with unique cDNA molecular identifiers, the study measured how TCR beta repertoire diversity changes with age. The study analyzed two additional independent replicas of 1 million unique cDNA reads from the same blood draw for two donors, one aged 18 to 29 and one aged 80 or older. To avoid experimental bias, donors of different ages were spread randomly across the sequencing lanes. General findings and caveats noted by the study authors: Bulk unsorted PBMC profiling prevented conclusive comparison of naive and antigen-experienced compartments. As age increased, observed TCR beta diversity per million T cells dropped in a roughly linear way, and a significant reduction was already evident by age about 40. The long-lived group showed more naive CD4+ T cells, fewer expanded clones and increased TCR diversity than the aged group, suggesting age selection. Observed TCR beta diversity correlated strongly with the percentage of naive T cells measured by flow cytometry. The CMV infection status of donors was not known, potentially confounding age-related changes in expanded clonotypes. Estimates of total diversity based on one million sequenced T cells were regarded as lower bounds and as underestimates.

The donors were roughly 40 Caucasian individuals from Russia, aged 6 to 90 years, who were systemically healthy. Each donor gave ten milliliters of peripheral blood, collected into EDTA-treated Vacutainer tubes. PBMCs were isolated by Ficoll-Paque density-gradient centrifugation, with at least 7 million obtained per sample. Total RNA, at least 5.5 micrograms per sample, was extracted from PBMCs with Trizol reagent. Naive CD45RAhigh/CD27high T cell percentages were measured by flow cytometry on a PBMC aliquot from every donor. The library came from 5' RACE. Sequencing relied on an Illumina HiSeq 2500. A second PCR of about 6 to 12 cycles was run with a J-beta primer mix and a sample-barcoded 5' primer. A unique molecular identifier was introduced onto each TCR beta cDNA molecule by a template-switch 5' adaptor carrying 12 random nucleotides. At least 2.5 million CDR3-containing paired-end reads were obtained from each sample. The Mint cDNA synthesis kit, primed by a TRBC-specific oligonucleotide, was used to synthesize first-strand cDNA from all RNA. Following uracil-DNA glycosylase treatment, a first 18-cycle PCR with universal primers M1SS and BC2_uni_R was performed on all cDNA. Processing in the source paper ran as follows. Each sample was normalized by randomly selecting 1 million high-quality reads, each carrying a distinct molecular identifier. Instead of being binned into consensus sequences, reads that shared molecular identifiers were thrown out. MiTCR, with a Q25 quality threshold and the strictest error-elimination algorithm, was used for CDR3 identification, clonotype clustering and error correction. A nonparametric unseen species model using Euler transformation provided a lower-bound estimate of total TCR beta diversity. In-frame beta chains were kept once TCRdb had trimmed the public reads at Q25 with fastp and called clones with MiXCR. All rows with the same CDR3 protein become a single entry with the most common DNA and genes. None of the V and J calls come from the authors' own analysis; TCRdb made them. The sample table holds about 1.7 million distinct CDR3 sequences, of which over 25% were seen once. The biggest ten clones account for roughly 8% of the sample.

In this sample, this clonotype turned up once. What antigen it recognizes has not been identified. It has no much larger one-base neighbor in the sample; base qualities were not kept. One read gives only weak evidence. Its CDR3 holds 15 amino acids, cysteine through phenylalanine. Only CDR3 DNA remains: 45 bases, in frame from the first base. According to the germline V gene, CDR1 reads SNHLY and CDR2 reads FYNNEI. The germline V and J ends show losses of 2 bases and 9 bases respectively, and no gene match explains 8 bases of the junction. Material for sequencing was blood. The chain is made from TRBV2 and TRBJ2-4; 9 junctional bases match TRBD1. The source of this sequence is a woman in her 30s in good health. In nucleotide form, the sequence is TGTGCCAGCAGTGAACTGACAGGGGGTGAAGGCATTCAGTACTTC. Translated, it reads CASSELTGGEGIQYF.